A single sample is the source of the 12 T cell receptor beta chains below, sequenced in a study of shared clonotypes between healthy human individuals. The naive CD8 population came from CD45RO-negative cells selected for CCR7, without terminally differentiated effector memory CD45RA+ cells. This table comes from immunoSEQ multiplex PCR, and its TCRdb copy is limited to in-frame clones, with some not included. The sample yields about 2,200,000 clones, 85% to 95% seen once. The specimen sequenced was naive CD8+ T cells from PBMCs. Receptors were obtained from a young man in good health. Some clones in this sample may be carry-over from other donors' samples.

The rearrangement links TRBV5-1 to TRBJ1-2, with 7 bases aligning to TRBD1. CDR1 and CDR2 from the germline V gene are SGHRS and YFSETQ. The CDR3 is made up of 14 amino acids. Trimming at V came to 3 bases and at J to 8 bases, leaving 10 bases not matched to a gene. The CDR3 loop is CASSSGQPAKGYTF. For the CDR3, the DNA is TGCGCCAGCAGCTCGGGACAGCCGGCTAAGGGCTACACCTTC.

V is TRBV5-1 and J is TRBJ2-1, with 12 bases aligning to TRBD1. Germline CDR1 is SGHRS and CDR2 is YFSETQ. The CDR3 has 20 residues. V shed 3 bases, J shed 8 bases, and the junction held 21 bases outside the gene matches. CDR3: CASSWGRDRGPQGRVYEQFF. CDR3 coding DNA: TGCGCCAGCAGCTGGGGCCGGGACAGGGGGCCACAAGGGAGAGTATATGAGCAGTTCTTC.

Turning to this clone: One junction end does not reproduce the germline sequence, and a read error may be involved. The CDR3 sequence is CASSWTGAKTDAFF. The CDR3 DNA is TGTGCCAGCAGTTGGACAGGGGCCAAGACTGACGCTTTCTTT. V is TRBV7-8 and J is TRBJ1-1; 9 bases align to TRBD1. There are 14 residues in the CDR3. From germline, CDR1 is SGHVS and CDR2 FQNEAQ.

DNA of the CDR3: TGTGCCAGCAGCCAAACCCACGGAGGGGGTAGGACTGAAGCTTTCTTT. Amino acid sequence: CASSQTHGGGRTEAFF. This chain connects TRBV5-5 to TRBJ1-1; D is perhaps TRBD1 (6 bases). This CDR3 is 16 amino acids long. Germline CDR1 is SGHKS and CDR2 is YYEKEE (reference sequence). Deletions cut 4 bases from V and 5 bases from J, with 21 bases between.

With regard to this clone: The identical CDR3 is also encoded by other nucleotide sequences in the sample. The J gene is TRBJ1-5, the V gene TRBV28, with D perhaps TRBD1 (6 bases). The CDR3 covers 14 residues. The V gene's germline CDR1 is MDHEN and CDR2 SYDVKM. V was cut by 3 bases and J by 5 bases, with 11 bases left in between. The CDR3 loop is CASSFYREDQPQHF. For the CDR3, the DNA is TGTGCCAGCAGTTTCTACAGGGAGGATCAGCCCCAGCATTTT.

The J gene is TRBJ1-1, the V gene TRBV9; TRBD1 agrees at 7 bases. Per the germline V gene, CDR1 is SGDLS and CDR2 is YYNGEE. V lost 0 bases to trimming and J lost 6 bases; unmatched junction nucleotides: 5. CDR3 length equals 14 residues. CDR3 sequence: CASSVGRTGPEAFF. CDR3 nucleotide sequence: TGTGCCAGCAGCGTAGGTAGGACAGGACCTGAAGCTTTCTTT. Together with reference TRBV9 and TRBJ1-1, the CDR3 gives the full variable domain: DSGVTQTPKHLITATGQRVTLRCSPRSGDLSVYWYQQSLDQGLQFLIQYYNGEERAKGNILERFSAQQFPDLHSELNLSSLELGDSALYFCASSVGRTGPEAFFGQGTRLTVV.

On this clone: Additional DNA sequences in this sample encode the identical CDR3. This chain connects TRBV7-9 to TRBJ2-3, with D unclear. CDR3 length equals 12 residues. Germline V gene sequence: CDR1 SEHNR, CDR2 FQNEAQ (reference sequence). Trimming pared 5 bases from V and 6 bases from J, leaving 9 bases between. The CDR3 DNA reads TGTGCCAGCAGCCTCCCAAGGGATACGCAGTATTTT. This translates into CASSLPRDTQYF.

The chain joins TRBV5-4 to TRBJ2-7, with no clear D. V was pared by 4 bases and J by 6 bases, with 11 bases between. The CDR3 length is 12 residues. The germline V gene encodes CDR1 SGHNT and CDR2 YYREEE (reference sequence). For the CDR3, the DNA is TGTGCCAGCAGCCCGGACCAAGTCGAGCAGTACTTC. This sequence encodes CASSPDQVEQYF. Full variable domain (outside the CDR3, taken from reference TRBV5-4 and TRBJ2-7): ETGVTQSPTHLIKTRGQQVTLRCSSQSGHNTVSWYQQALGQGPQFIFQYYREEENGRGNFPPRFSGLQFPNYSSELNVNALELDDSALYLCASSPDQVEQYFGPGTRLTVT.

The gene calls are TRBV15 and TRBJ1-5; TRBD1 is a possible D gene (6 bases). This CDR3 has 15 residues. V lost 6 bases, J lost 2 bases, and 14 bases lay in between. Germline V gene sequence: CDR1 LNHNV, CDR2 YYDKDF (reference sequence). The CDR3 sequence: CATSSSRGGNQPQHF. In DNA form, the CDR3 reads TGTGCCACCAGTTCTAGCAGGGGTGGCAATCAGCCCCAGCATTTT.

The chain has TRBV27 and TRBJ2-7; a weak D match, TRBD1 (5 bases). The CDR3 has 15 residues. Trimming removed 2 bases at V and 2 bases at J, with 13 bases between. Per the germline V gene, CDR1 is MNHEY and CDR2 is SMNVEV (reference sequence). The CDR3 loop is CASSLLAGPPYEQYF. The CDR3 DNA is TGTGCCAGCAGTTTACTCGCAGGGCCCCCCTACGAGCAGTACTTC.

The chain couples TRBV29-1 to TRBJ1-1; D uncertain. Germline V CDR1 and CDR2: SQVTM, ANQGSEA. The CDR3 has 14 amino acids. The V end was cut by 0 bases, the J end by 0 bases, with 8 bases between. The CDR3 sequence: CSVEDQQVNTEAFF. As DNA, the CDR3 is TGCAGCGTTGAAGACCAGCAGGTGAACACTGAAGCTTTCTTT.

This chain links TRBV7-6 with TRBJ2-7; D remains ambiguous. With 5 bases removed from V and 2 bases from J, the gap between germline ends came to 16 bases. This CDR3 is built from 15 residues. The germline gives CDR1 SGHVS, CDR2 FNYEAQ. Written as DNA, the CDR3 is TGTGCCAGCAGCCCCCGCCCCGGAGACCCCTACGAGCAGTACTTC. As protein: CASSPRPGDPYEQYF.